Following are 3 T cell receptor beta chains from one sample sequenced in a study of cytomegalovirus exposure and HLA in healthy donors (dated by TCRdb to 2015 to 2018). Libraries were made using the immunoSEQ multiplex PCR assay. A mixture of 60 forward primers for TCR Vbeta segments and 13 reverse primers for TCR Jbeta segments was used in the multiplex PCR. This immuneACCESS table, as held by TCRdb, lists in-frame sequences with V and J called but not all clones. Of the missing ones, under half trace to an unresolved V gene in checked studies; the others have no known cause. In this sample the table shows approximately 180,000 clones, about 69% of which occur a single time. Of the sample, 2.9% falls within the top ten clones. Sequencing was done on a sample of PBMCs. These TCRs come from a male donor in good health and CMV-seronegative.

This chain connects TRBV6-5 to TRBJ2-5; 10 bases match TRBD1. The J call may be wrong; the DNA end is better matched by TRBJ2-7. This CDR3 contains 15 residues. Germline CDR1 is MNHEY and CDR2 is SVGAGI. The CDR3 spells CASSYWTGGSYEQYF. Here the CDR3 DNA reads TGTGCCAGCAGTTACTGGACAGGGGGATCCTACGAGCAGTACTTC.

The count of this clone is one. The chain recombines TRBV5-1 with TRBJ1-6; 9 nucleotides align to TRBD1. CDR1 is SGHRS and CDR2 is YFSETQ in the germline V gene. V shed 4 bases, J shed 10 bases, and the junction held 6 bases outside the gene matches. The CDR3 runs to 14 residues. CDR3 sequence (DNA): TGCGCCAGCAGCGCCCGGGACAGGGACTCACCCCTCCACTTT. This encodes CASSARDRDSPLHF.

V usage is TRBV6-1 and J usage is TRBJ2-7; tentative D call: TRBD1 (5 bases). The V end lost 1 base, the J end lost 4 bases, and 17 bases lay between the germline ends. The CDR3 spans 16 residues. Per the germline V gene, CDR1 is MNHNS and CDR2 is SASEGT. CDR3 in amino acids: CASSEELRELFYEQYF. Written as DNA, the CDR3 is TGTGCCAGCAGTGAAGAGCTCAGGGAACTATTTTACGAGCAGTACTTC.